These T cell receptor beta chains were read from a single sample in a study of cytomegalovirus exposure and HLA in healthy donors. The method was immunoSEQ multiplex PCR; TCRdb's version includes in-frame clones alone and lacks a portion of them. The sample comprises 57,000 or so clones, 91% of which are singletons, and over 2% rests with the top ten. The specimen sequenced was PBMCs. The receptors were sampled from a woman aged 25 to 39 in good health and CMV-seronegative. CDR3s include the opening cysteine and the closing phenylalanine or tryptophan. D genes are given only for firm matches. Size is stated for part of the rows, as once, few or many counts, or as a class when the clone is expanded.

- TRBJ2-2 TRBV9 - TGTGCCAGCAGCGTAGCTCAGGCAGGGTCCCGGGAGCTGTTTTTT CASSVAQAGSRELFF
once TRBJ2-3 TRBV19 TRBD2 TGTGCCAGTAGTTCCCTAGCGGGAGTAGATACGCAGTATTTT CASSSLAGVDTQYF
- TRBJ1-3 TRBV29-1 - TGCAGCGTTGTCATGGACAGCTCTGGAAACACCATATATTTT CSVVMDSSGNTIYF
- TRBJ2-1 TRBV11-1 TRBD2 TGTGCCAGCAGCTTAGGTCTAGCGGGAGGGCCTTACAATGAGCAGTTCTTC CASSLGLAGGPYNEQFF
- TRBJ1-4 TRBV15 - TGTGCCACCAGCAGAGAGATCTTATCCGCGACTAATGAAAAACTGTTTTTT CATSREILSATNEKLFF
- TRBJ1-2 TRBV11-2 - TGTGCCAGCAGCTTAGGCTTCGGGGTTAGTGGCTACACCTTC CASSLGFGVSGYTF
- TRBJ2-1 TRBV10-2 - TGCGCCAGCAGTGAGTCGGCGGGACTTTACAATGAGCAGTTCTTC CASSESAGLYNEQFF
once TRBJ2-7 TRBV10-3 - TGTGCCATAAGCGACTACGAGCAGTACTTC CAISDYEQYF
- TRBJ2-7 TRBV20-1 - TGCAGTGCTAGTATCCGGTTGGAGCAGTACTTC CSASIRLEQYF
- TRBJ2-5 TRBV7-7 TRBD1 TGTGCCAGCACCCCCGGGACAGGCCAAGAGACCCAGTACTTC CASTPGTGQETQYF
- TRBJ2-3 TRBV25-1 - TGTGCCAGCAGTAAGGCGGACACAGATACGCAGTATTTT CASSKADTDTQYF
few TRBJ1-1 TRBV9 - TGTGCCAGCCAGCCGGGAGACAGCATGAACACTGAAGCTTTCTTT CASQPGDSMNTEAFF
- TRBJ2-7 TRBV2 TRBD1 TGTGCCAGCAGCGAACAGGGGGCTACATACGAGCAGTACTTC CASSEQGATYEQYF
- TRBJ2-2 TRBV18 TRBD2 TGTGCCAGCTCATCCCGGACTAGCGGGAGCGCGGGGGAGCTGTTTTTT CASSSRTSGSAGELFF
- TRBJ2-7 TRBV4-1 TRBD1 TGCGCCAGCAGCCAAGGTACGGGACAGGGATACTACGAGCAGTACTTC CASSQGTGQGYYEQYF
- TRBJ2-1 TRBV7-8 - TGTGCCAGCAGCGTGGTCAGGAATGAGCAGTTCTTC CASSVVRNEQFF
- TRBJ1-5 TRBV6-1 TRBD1 TGTGCCAGCAGGGGGGGACAGAACAATCAGCCCCAGCATTTT CASRGGQNNQPQHF
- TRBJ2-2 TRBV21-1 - TGTGCCAGCAGCAAAGCAACCGGGACAGGGGGCCCGGAGCAGAACACCGGGGAGCTGTTTTTT CASSKATGTGGPEQNTGELFF
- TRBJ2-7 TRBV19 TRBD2 TGTGCCAGTAGCACCCTTCCTAGCGGGGGACGTCTAGAGCAGTACTTC CASSTLPSGGRLEQYF
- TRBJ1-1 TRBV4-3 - TGCGCCAGCAGCCAAAAGTTCCAAGACGGGGGCACTGAAGCTTTCTTT CASSQKFQDGGTEAFF
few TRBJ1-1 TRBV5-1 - TGCGCCAGCAGCCCCGGCACAGTTACGAACACTGAAGCTTTCTTT CASSPGTVTNTEAFF
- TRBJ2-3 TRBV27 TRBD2 TGTGCCAGCAGTTTCTCGGGCGGGAGAGATACGCAGTATTTT CASSFSGGRDTQYF
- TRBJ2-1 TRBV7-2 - TGTGCCAGCCGCAGAAGAAATGAGCAGTTCTTC CASRRRNEQFF